This is a list of T cell receptor beta chains from one sample in a study of blood T cells in healthy people across ages. TCRdb itself ran the 5' RACE reads through MiXCR, one entry per CDR3 protein. The sample consists of approximately 580,000 distinct CDR3 sequences, around 24% of them appearing once. The sample also formed part of further work on T cells of mothers and their children.

Sequenced material: blood. Receptors were obtained from a boy under 18 in good health. The CDR3 runs from the conserved cysteine through the conserved F or W. The D gene is left open where the match is weak. Rows may omit the clone size; those that give it use once, few, many or a size class.

v_call	j_call	clone_size	d_call	cdr3_aa	cdr3_nt
TRBV28	TRBJ2-3	-	-	CASSFTRDTQYF	TGTGCCAGCAGTTTCACTCGAGATACGCAGTATTTT
TRBV2	TRBJ2-1	few	-	CASSDRRLVGNNEQFF	TGTGCCAGCAGTGACCGCCGACTCGTAGGGAACAATGAGCAGTTCTTC
TRBV4-3	TRBJ2-7	-	-	CASSPKSATQPYEQYF	TGCGCCAGCAGCCCGAAGTCGGCCACTCAGCCCTACGAGCAGTACTTC
TRBV6-4	TRBJ2-1	-	TRBD2	CASSDSTSGGHEQFF	TGTGCCAGCAGTGACTCTACTAGCGGGGGGCATGAGCAGTTCTTC
TRBV2	TRBJ2-5	-	-	CASSEARETQYF	TGTGCCAGCAGTGAAGCGCGGGAGACCCAGTACTTC
TRBV12-3/TRBV12-4	TRBJ1-4	few	-	CASRPTGDEKLFF	TGTGCCAGCAGACCCACCGGGGATGAAAAACTGTTTTTT
TRBV9	TRBJ2-1	few	-	CASSVDTRGYNEQFF	TGTGCCAGCAGCGTAGACACAAGGGGCTACAATGAGCAGTTCTTC
TRBV13	TRBJ1-1	few	-	CASSSAGTGTEAFF	TGTGCCAGCAGCTCCGCCGGGACGGGGACTGAAGCTTTCTTT
TRBV20-1	TRBJ2-3	-	TRBD1	CSAPGQDSDTQYF	TGCAGTGCGCCGGGACAGGATTCAGATACGCAGTATTTT
TRBV20-1	TRBJ2-5	-	TRBD2	CSAQPLAGRAQYF	TGCAGTGCCCAGCCTCTAGCGGGCCGTGCCCAGTACTTC
TRBV20-1	TRBJ2-7	few	TRBD2	CSARGERENYEQYF	TGCAGTGCTAGAGGTGAGCGGGAGAACTACGAGCAGTACTTC
TRBV2	TRBJ1-5	-	-	CASSTDRSHQPQHF	TGTGCCAGCAGCACCGACAGATCACATCAGCCCCAGCATTTT
TRBV4-3	TRBJ2-1	-	-	CASSQDYLRRFF	TGCGCCAGCAGCCAAGATTACCTGCGACGGTTCTTC
TRBV27	TRBJ2-7	-	-	CASCAGPTYEQYF	TGTGCCAGCTGCGCGGGACCCACCTACGAGCAGTACTTC
TRBV9	TRBJ1-1	few	TRBD1	CASSVGVTGPSRAFF	TGTGCCAGCAGCGTAGGGGTGACAGGGCCGAGCAGGGCTTTCTTT
TRBV7-2	TRBJ2-7	few	-	CASSQGQFEQYF	TGTGCCAGCAGCCAAGGACAGTTCGAGCAGTACTTC
TRBV13	TRBJ2-7	-	TRBD2	CASSLRTSGGRGEQYF	TGTGCCAGCAGCCTTCGGACTAGCGGGGGACGAGGGGAGCAGTACTTC
TRBV27	TRBJ2-6	-	TRBD1	CASSSQGALGANVLTF	TGTGCCAGCAGTTCACAGGGGGCGCTAGGGGCCAACGTCCTGACTTTC
TRBV20-1	TRBJ1-2	-	TRBD1	CSARARQGANSNYGYTF	TGCAGTGCTAGAGCCAGACAGGGGGCGAATTCTAACTATGGCTACACCTTC
TRBV12-3/TRBV12-4	TRBJ1-2	few	TRBD1	CASRQGARYGYTF	TGTGCCAGCAGACAGGGGGCGAGGTATGGCTACACCTTC
TRBV5-5	TRBJ1-3	-	-	CASSLEFKPGPGNTIYF	TGTGCCAGCAGCTTGGAGTTTAAACCGGGCCCTGGAAACACCATATATTTT
TRBV11-2	TRBJ2-5	few	-	CASSRDVRAYQETQYF	TGTGCCAGCAGCCGGGATGTCAGGGCTTATCAAGAGACCCAGTACTTC
TRBV28	TRBJ2-1	-	TRBD2	CASSLGTSGGGEQFF	TGTGCCAGCAGTTTAGGGACTAGCGGGGGCGGTGAGCAGTTCTTC
TRBV7-9	TRBJ2-2	-	TRBD2	CASSRLAGDLTGELFF	TGTGCCAGCAGCCGTCTAGCGGGGGACCTCACCGGGGAGCTGTTTTTT